The clone carrying this T cell receptor (beta chain) was seen a few times. Its antigen is unidentified. A much larger clone lies a single base off, so this may be a read error. From germline, CDR1 is LGHDT and CDR2 YNNKEL (reference sequence). The CDR3 runs 16 residues. The data belong to a study of read filtering for tumor transcriptome and immune sequencing. Background on the study: Whole-transcriptome libraries were prepared after DNase treatment. Study-wide points: Correlation between methods rose after single-read clonotypes were removed. RNA-seq captured clonotypes less deeply and reliably than IR-seq.

Molecular barcoded adaptors covering alpha/delta and beta/gamma chains were used on 400 ng RNA. MiXCR, run by TCRdb on the reads, gives a single entry per CDR3 protein. The profile shows roughly 130,000 distinct CDR3 sequences, 13% of them singletons. The clonotype comes from a donor at least 40 years old with multiple myeloma. The chain couples TRBV3-1 to TRBJ2-1; D may be TRBD2 (6 bases). The sequenced material came from a population of CD138-negative cells sorted from bone marrow. CDR3 sequence (DNA): TGTGCCAGCAGCTCCCGGACCACGCGGGGCTACAATGGGCAGTTCTTC. It translates to CASSSRTTRGYNGQFF.